Listed below are T cell receptor beta chains from one sample, sequenced in a study of identical twins. One entry per CDR3 protein results from TCRdb running MiXCR on the 5' RACE reads. The sample has 200,000 to 300,000 distinct CDR3 sequences; 6% to 8% are singletons. Another study also made use of these data, one on yellow fever vaccine responses in identical twins.

The material sequenced was CD8+ T cells sorted from blood. The receptors here all came from a young woman in good health. CDR3s include the opening cysteine and the closing phenylalanine or tryptophan. A D gene is named only where the DNA matches it firmly. Expanded clones are given a class, and other clones once, few, many or no size at all.

D	V	J	size	CDR3	DNA
TRBD2	TRBV27	TRBJ2-7	-	CASSSISAGDQYF	TGTGCCAGCAGTTCTATTTCAGCGGGAGATCAGTACTTC
-	TRBV6-1	TRBJ2-1	many	CASSEARVLGYNEQFF	TGTGCCAGCAGTGAAGCGCGGGTTCTTGGCTACAATGAGCAGTTCTTC
-	TRBV4-2	TRBJ2-5	-	CASSQYPGVTETQYF	TGTGCCAGCAGCCAATACCCAGGGGTGACGGAGACCCAGTACTTC
-	TRBV28	TRBJ1-4	few	CASSLRQATWVGEKLFF	TGTGCCAGCAGTTTACGACAGGCCACCTGGGTGGGTGAAAAACTGTTTTTT
-	TRBV11-1	TRBJ2-4	-	CASSHPGTSDGYKNIQYF	TGTGCCAGCAGCCACCCGGGGACATCTGATGGGTACAAAAACATTCAGTACTTC
TRBD2	TRBV7-2	TRBJ2-7	-	CASSSFVGRDAYEQYF	TGTGCCAGCAGCTCCTTCGTCGGGAGGGATGCCTACGAGCAGTACTTC
-	TRBV14	TRBJ2-1	many	CASSPHLAEEQFF	TGTGCCAGCAGCCCGCACCTGGCGGAGGAGCAGTTCTTC
TRBD2	TRBV20-1	TRBJ2-5	many	CSARAAGELAGGPQETQYF	TGCAGTGCTAGAGCTGCGGGGGAGCTAGCGGGAGGCCCGCAAGAGACCCAGTACTTC
TRBD2	TRBV28	TRBJ2-1	many	CASSFLTSGSNEQFF	TGTGCCAGCAGTTTTTTGACTAGCGGGAGTAATGAGCAGTTCTTC
TRBD1	TRBV5-8	TRBJ2-1	-	CAISFRGSYNEQFF	TGTGCCATCAGCTTCAGGGGGTCCTACAATGAGCAGTTCTTC
TRBD1	TRBV6-1	TRBJ1-6	-	CASSPGTVDGSPLHF	TGTGCCAGCAGCCCCGGGACAGTTGATGGTTCACCCCTCCACTTT
TRBD2	TRBV15	TRBJ2-1	many	CATSRSAGGGDEQFF	TGTGCCACCAGCAGGTCAGCGGGGGGGGGCGATGAGCAGTTCTTC
TRBD1	TRBV15	TRBJ2-7	-	CATSYGTGGYYEQYF	TGTGCCACCAGCTACGGGACAGGGGGCTACTACGAGCAGTACTTC
TRBD2	TRBV5-1	TRBJ2-2	many	CASSLGHIAGAVTGELFF	TGCGCCAGCAGCTTGGGGCACATAGCGGGAGCCGTCACCGGGGAGCTGTTTTTT
TRBD1	TRBV29-1	TRBJ2-7	few	CSVVSGTDLYEQYF	TGCAGCGTTGTATCCGGGACAGACCTCTACGAGCAGTACTTC
TRBD2	TRBV10-2	TRBJ2-1	many	CAGGLAGVDEQFF	TGCGCCGGAGGACTAGCGGGAGTGGATGAGCAGTTCTTC
-	TRBV4-1	TRBJ2-7	many	CASSPDLTGPFEQYF	TGCGCCAGCAGCCCAGACCTGACAGGCCCTTTCGAGCAGTACTTC
TRBD2	TRBV12-3/TRBV12-4	TRBJ2-7	-	CASSLTSGRADHEQYF	TGTGCCAGCAGTCTGACTAGCGGGAGAGCAGATCACGAGCAGTACTTC
-	TRBV6-1	TRBJ2-1	few	CASSEEWGAYNEQFF	TGTGCCAGCAGTGAAGAGTGGGGTGCCTACAATGAGCAGTTCTTC
TRBD1	TRBV5-6	TRBJ2-7	many	CASSSTQGEIYEQYF	TGTGCCAGCAGCTCTACGCAGGGGGAGATCTACGAGCAGTACTTC
-	TRBV29-1	TRBJ1-4	many	CSVEQGNGTNEKLFF	TGCAGCGTTGAACAGGGCAATGGAACTAATGAAAAACTGTTTTTT
-	TRBV6-1	TRBJ2-1	few	CASSTPWGIYNEQFF	TGTGCCAGCAGTACCCCCTGGGGAATCTACAATGAGCAGTTCTTC
TRBD2	TRBV4-1	TRBJ2-1	-	CASSSEAGGLTYEQFF	TGCGCCAGCAGCTCGGAAGCGGGGGGGCTTACATATGAGCAGTTCTTC
TRBD2	TRBV10-3	TRBJ2-2	few	CAISDPSGNANTGELFF	TGTGCCATCAGTGACCCTAGCGGAAACGCGAACACCGGGGAGCTGTTTTTT
-	TRBV5-1	TRBJ2-7	many	CASSLTSGGEQYF	TGCGCCAGCAGCTTGACCTCGGGTGGCGAGCAGTACTTC
TRBD2	TRBV28	TRBJ2-7	few	CASSFRTSGMNEQYF	TGTGCCAGCAGTTTTAGGACTAGCGGGATGAACGAGCAGTACTTC
-	TRBV4-1	TRBJ2-3	many	CASSPERGGAGKTDTQYF	TGCGCCAGCAGCCCCGAGAGAGGGGGGGCCGGTAAGACAGATACGCAGTATTTT
-	TRBV10-1	TRBJ2-3	many	CASSRSGFTDTQYF	TGCGCCAGCAGTAGGAGCGGTTTCACAGATACGCAGTATTTT
-	TRBV7-9	TRBJ1-1	-	CASSLAGFEAFF	TGTGCCAGCAGCTTAGCGGGGTTTGAAGCTTTCTTT